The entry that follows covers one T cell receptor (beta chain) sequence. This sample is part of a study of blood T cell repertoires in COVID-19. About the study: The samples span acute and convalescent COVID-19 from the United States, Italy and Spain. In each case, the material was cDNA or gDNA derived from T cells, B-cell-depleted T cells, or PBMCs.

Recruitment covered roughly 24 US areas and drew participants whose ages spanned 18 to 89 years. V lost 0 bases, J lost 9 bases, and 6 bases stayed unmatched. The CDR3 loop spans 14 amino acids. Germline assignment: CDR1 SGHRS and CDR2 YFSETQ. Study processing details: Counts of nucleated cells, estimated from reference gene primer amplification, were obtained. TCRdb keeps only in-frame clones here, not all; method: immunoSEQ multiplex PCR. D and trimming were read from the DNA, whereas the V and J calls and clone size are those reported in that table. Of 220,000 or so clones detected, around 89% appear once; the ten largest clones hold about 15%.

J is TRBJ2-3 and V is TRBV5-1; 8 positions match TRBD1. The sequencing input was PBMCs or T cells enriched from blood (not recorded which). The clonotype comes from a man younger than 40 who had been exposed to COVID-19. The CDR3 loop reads CASSLAQGAQTQYF. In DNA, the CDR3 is TGCGCCAGCAGCTTGGCTCAGGGGGCGCAGACGCAGTATTTT.